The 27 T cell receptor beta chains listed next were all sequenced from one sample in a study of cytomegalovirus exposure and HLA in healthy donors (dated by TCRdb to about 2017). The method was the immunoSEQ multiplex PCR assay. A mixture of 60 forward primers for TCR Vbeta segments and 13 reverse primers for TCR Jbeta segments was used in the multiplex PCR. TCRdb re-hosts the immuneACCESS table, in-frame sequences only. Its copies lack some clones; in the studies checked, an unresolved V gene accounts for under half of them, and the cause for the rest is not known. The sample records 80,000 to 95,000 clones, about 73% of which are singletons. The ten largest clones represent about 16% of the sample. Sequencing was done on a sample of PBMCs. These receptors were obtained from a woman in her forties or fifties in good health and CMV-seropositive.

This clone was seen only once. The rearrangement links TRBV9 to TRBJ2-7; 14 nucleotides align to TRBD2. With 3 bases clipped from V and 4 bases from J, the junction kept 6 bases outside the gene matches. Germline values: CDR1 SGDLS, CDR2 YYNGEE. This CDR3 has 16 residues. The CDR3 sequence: CASSGLAGGIGYEQYF. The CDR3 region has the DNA TGTGCCAGCAGCGGACTAGCGGGAGGGATCGGTTACGAGCAGTACTTC.

In DNA, the CDR3 is TGCGCCAGCAGCTTTGGGGGCTTCTACGAGCAGTACTTC. It is translated as CASSFGGFYEQYF. The V gene is TRBV5-1, the J gene TRBJ2-5; D is possibly TRBD1 (6 bases). TRBJ2-7 explains the end of the DNA better; the J call may be wrong. This CDR3 is built from 13 residues. Germline lookup yields CDR1 SGHRS and CDR2 YFSETQ.

CDR3 loop: CASRPLQSLHF. DNA of the CDR3: TGTGCCAGCAGACCACTCCAATCCCTCCACTTT. The chain has TRBV6-6 and TRBJ1-6; D gene unclear. Germline values: CDR1 MNHNY, CDR2 SVGAGI (reference sequence). The CDR3 extends over 11 amino acids. The V gene lost 6 bases and the J gene lost 14 bases, with 11 bases spanning the gap.

The CDR3 DNA reads TGTGCCAGCGGACTTCTTTACAATGAGCAGTTCTTC. Amino acids: CASGLLYNEQFF. The chain links TRBV28 to TRBJ2-1, with D maybe TRBD2 (5 bases). Trimming stripped 8 bases from V and 4 bases from J, with 9 bases between. Germline V gene sequence: CDR1 MDHEN, CDR2 SYDVKM. CDR3 length equals 12 residues. The full variable domain, in which reference TRBV28 and TRBJ2-1 provide the parts outside the CDR3, is DVKVTQSSRYLVKRTGEKVFLECVQDMDHENMFWYRQDPGLGLRLIYFSYDVKMKEKGDIPEGYSVSREKKERFSLILESASTNQTSMYLCASGLLYNEQFFGPGTRLTVL.

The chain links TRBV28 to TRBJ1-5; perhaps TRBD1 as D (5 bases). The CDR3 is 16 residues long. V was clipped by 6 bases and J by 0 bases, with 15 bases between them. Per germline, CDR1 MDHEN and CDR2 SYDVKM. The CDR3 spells CASRHDTGYSNQPQHF. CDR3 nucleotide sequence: TGTGCCAGCAGACACGACACAGGCTATAGCAATCAGCCCCAGCATTTT. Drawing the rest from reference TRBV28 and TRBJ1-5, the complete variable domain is DVKVTQSSRYLVKRTGEKVFLECVQDMDHENMFWYRQDPGLGLRLIYFSYDVKMKEKGDIPEGYSVSREKKERFSLILESASTNQTSMYLCASRHDTGYSNQPQHFGDGTRLSIL.

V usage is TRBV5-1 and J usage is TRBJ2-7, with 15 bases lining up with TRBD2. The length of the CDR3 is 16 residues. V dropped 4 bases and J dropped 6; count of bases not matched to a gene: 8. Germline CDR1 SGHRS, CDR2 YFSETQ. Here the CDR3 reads CASSPLGLAGGGEQYF. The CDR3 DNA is TGCGCCAGCAGCCCACTGGGACTAGCGGGAGGCGGCGAGCAGTACTTC.

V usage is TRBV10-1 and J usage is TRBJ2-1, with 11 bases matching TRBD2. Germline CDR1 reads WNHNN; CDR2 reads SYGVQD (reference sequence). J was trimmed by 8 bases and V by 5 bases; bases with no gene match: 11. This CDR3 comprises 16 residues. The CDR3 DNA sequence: TGCGCCAGCAGTTCCAGACTAGCGGGAAGTATCGATGAGCAGTTCTTC. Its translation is CASSSRLAGSIDEQFF.

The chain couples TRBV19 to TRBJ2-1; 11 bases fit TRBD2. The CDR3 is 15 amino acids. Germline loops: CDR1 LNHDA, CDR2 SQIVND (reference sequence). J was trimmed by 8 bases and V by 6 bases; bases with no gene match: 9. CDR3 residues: CASSTLAGGSYEQFF. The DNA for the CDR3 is TGTGCCAGTAGCACTCTAGCGGGAGGCTCGTATGAGCAGTTCTTC.

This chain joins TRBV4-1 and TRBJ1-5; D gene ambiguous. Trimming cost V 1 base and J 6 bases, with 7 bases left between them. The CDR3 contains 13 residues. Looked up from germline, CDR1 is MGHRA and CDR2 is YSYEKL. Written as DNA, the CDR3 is TGCGCCAGCAGCCAAGCCGGGTCTCAGCCCCAGCATTTT. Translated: CASSQAGSQPQHF.

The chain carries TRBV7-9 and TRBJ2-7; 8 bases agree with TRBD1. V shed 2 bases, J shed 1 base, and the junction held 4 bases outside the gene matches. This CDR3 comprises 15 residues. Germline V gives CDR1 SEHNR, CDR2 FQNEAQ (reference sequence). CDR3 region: CASSLTGGISYEQYF. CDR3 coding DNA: TGTGCCAGCAGCTTAACAGGGGGTATTTCCTACGAGCAGTACTTC.

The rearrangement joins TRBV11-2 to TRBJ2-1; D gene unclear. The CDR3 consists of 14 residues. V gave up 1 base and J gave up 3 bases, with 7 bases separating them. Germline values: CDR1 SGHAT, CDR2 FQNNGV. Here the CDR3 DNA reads TGTGCCAGCAGCTTAGGAACAGTCTACAATGAGCAGTTCTTC. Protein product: CASSLGTVYNEQFF.

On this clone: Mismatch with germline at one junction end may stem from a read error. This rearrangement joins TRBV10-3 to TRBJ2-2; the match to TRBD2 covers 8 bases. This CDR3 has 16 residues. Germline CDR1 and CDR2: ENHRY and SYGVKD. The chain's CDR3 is CAVSPRGGTNTGELFF. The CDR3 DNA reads TGTGCCGTCAGTCCTCGCGGGGGGACGAACACCGGGGAGCTGTTTTTT.

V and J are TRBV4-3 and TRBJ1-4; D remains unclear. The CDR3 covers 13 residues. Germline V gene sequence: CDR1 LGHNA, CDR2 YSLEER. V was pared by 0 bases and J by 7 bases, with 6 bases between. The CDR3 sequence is CASSQDLFEKLFF. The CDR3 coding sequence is TGCGCCAGCAGCCAAGACCTCTTTGAAAAACTGTTTTTT.

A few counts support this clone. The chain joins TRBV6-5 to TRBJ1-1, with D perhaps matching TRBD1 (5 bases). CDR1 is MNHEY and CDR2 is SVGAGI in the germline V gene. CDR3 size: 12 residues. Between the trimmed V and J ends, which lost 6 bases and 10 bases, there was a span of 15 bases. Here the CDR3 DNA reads TGTGCCAGCAGAATACAGGAGGGGAGAGCTTTCTTT. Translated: CASRIQEGRAFF.

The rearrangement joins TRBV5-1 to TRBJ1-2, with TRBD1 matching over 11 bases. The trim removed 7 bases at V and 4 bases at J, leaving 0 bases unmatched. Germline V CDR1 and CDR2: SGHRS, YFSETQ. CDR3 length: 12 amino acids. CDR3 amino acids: CASGTGGYGYTF. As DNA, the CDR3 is TGCGCCAGCGGGACAGGGGGCTATGGCTACACCTTC.

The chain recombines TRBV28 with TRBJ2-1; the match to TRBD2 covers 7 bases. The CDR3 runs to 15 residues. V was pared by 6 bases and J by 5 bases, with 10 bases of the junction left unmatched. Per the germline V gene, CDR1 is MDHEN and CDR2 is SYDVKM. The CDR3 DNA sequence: TGTGCCAGCAGGGTGGGGGGGTCCCGAAACAATGAGCAGTTCTTC. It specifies CASRVGGSRNNEQFF. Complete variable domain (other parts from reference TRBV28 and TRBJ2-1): DVKVTQSSRYLVKRTGEKVFLECVQDMDHENMFWYRQDPGLGLRLIYFSYDVKMKEKGDIPEGYSVSREKKERFSLILESASTNQTSMYLCASRVGGSRNNEQFFGPGTRLTVL.

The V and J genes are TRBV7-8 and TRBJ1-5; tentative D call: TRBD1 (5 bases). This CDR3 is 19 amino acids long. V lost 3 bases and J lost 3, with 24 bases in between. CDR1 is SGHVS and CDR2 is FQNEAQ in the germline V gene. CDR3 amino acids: CASSLLILGSGASNQPQHF. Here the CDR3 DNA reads TGTGCCAGCAGCTTGCTAATATTGGGCAGCGGGGCTTCCAATCAGCCCCAGCATTTT.

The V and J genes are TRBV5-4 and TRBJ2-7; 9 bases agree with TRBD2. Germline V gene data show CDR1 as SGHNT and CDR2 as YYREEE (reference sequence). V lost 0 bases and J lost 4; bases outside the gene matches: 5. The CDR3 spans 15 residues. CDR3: CASSLGLAEEYEQYF. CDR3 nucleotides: TGTGCCAGCAGCTTGGGACTAGCGGAAGAATACGAGCAGTACTTC.

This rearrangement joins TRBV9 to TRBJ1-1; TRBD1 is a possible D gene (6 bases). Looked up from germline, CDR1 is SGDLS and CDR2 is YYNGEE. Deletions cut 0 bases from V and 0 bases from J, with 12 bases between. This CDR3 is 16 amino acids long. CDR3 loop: CASSVEAQGMNTEAFF. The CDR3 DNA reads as TGTGCCAGCAGCGTAGAAGCACAGGGCATGAACACTGAAGCTTTCTTT.

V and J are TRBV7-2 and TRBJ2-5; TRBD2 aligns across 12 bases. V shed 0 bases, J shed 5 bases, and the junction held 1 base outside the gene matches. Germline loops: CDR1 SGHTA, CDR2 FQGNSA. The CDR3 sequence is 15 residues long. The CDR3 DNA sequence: TGTGCCAGCAGCTTAGCCGGGACTAGCGGGGAGACCCAGTACTTC. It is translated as CASSLAGTSGETQYF.

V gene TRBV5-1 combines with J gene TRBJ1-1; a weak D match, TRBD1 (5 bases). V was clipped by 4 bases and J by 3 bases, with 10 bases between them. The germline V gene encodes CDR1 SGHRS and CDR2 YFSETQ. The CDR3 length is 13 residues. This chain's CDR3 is CASSQWGDTEAFF. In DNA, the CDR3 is TGCGCCAGCAGCCAATGGGGGGACACTGAAGCTTTCTTT.

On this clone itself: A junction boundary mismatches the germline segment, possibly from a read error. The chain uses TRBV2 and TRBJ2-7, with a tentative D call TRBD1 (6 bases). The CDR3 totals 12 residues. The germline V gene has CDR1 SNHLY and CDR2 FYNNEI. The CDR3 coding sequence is TGTGCCAGCAGTACTACAGGGTACGAGCAGTGCTTC. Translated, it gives CASSTTGYEQCF.

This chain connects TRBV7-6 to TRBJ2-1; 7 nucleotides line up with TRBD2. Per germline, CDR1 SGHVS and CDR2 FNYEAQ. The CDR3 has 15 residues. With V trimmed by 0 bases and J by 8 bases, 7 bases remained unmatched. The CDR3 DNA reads TGTGCCAGCAGCTTAGCGGGAGGGCCGATTTATGAGCAGTTCTTC. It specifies CASSLAGGPIYEQFF.

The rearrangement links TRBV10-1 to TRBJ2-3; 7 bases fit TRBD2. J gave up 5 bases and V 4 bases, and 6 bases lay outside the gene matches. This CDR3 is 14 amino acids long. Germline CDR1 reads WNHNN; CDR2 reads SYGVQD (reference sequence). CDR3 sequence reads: CASSAAGAIDTQYF. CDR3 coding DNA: TGCGCCAGCAGTGCCGCGGGAGCGATAGATACGCAGTATTTT.

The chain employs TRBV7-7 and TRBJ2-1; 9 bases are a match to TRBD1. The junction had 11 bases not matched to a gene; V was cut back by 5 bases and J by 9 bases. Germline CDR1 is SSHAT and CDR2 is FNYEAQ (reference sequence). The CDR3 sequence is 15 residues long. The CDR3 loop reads CASSTGTGYDSEQFF. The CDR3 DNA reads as TGTGCCAGCAGCACCGGGACAGGGTATGACTCTGAGCAGTTCTTC.

The CDR3: CASSSKDRANYGYTF. CDR3 in DNA: TGTGCCAGCAGCTCCAAGGACAGGGCTAACTATGGCTACACCTTC. The V and J genes are TRBV7-9 and TRBJ1-2; 8 nucleotides agree with TRBD1. With V trimmed by 4 bases and J by 0 bases, 4 bases remained unmatched. The length of the CDR3 is 15 residues. The germline V gene has CDR1 SEHNR and CDR2 FQNEAQ (reference sequence).

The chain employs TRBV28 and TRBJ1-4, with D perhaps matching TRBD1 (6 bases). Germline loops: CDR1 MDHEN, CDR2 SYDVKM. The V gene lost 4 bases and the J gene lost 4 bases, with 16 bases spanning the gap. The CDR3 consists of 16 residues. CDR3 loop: CASSSYKDSGNEKLFF. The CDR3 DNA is TGTGCCAGCAGTTCATACAAGGACAGCGGTAATGAAAAACTGTTTTTT.